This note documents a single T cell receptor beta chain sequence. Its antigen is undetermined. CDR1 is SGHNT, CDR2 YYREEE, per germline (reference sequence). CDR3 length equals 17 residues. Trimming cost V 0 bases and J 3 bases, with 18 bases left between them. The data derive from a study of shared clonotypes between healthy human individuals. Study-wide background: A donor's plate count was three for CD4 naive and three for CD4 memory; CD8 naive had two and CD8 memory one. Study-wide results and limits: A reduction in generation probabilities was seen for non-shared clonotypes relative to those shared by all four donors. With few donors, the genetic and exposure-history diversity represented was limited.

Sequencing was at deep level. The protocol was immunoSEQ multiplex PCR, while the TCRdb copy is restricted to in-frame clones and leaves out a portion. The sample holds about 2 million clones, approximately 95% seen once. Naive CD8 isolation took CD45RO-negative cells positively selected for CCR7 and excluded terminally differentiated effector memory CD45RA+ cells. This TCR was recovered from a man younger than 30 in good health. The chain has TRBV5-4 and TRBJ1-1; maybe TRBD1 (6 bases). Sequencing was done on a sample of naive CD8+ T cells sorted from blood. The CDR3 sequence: CASSLAMVRGVDTEAFF. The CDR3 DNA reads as TGTGCCAGCAGCTTGGCCATGGTCAGGGGAGTTGACACTGAAGCTTTCTTT. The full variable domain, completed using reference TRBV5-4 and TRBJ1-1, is ETGVTQSPTHLIKTRGQQVTLRCSSQSGHNTVSWYQQALGQGPQFIFQYYREEENGRGNFPPRFSGLQFPNYSSELNVNALELDDSALYLCASSLAMVRGVDTEAFFGQGTRLTVV.